This TCR beta chain is drawn from a study of somatic mutations in cytotoxic T cells in rheumatoid arthritis. Study-wide results and caveats: Patients with a largest CD8+ clone exceeding 20% of CD8+ cells numbered about an eighth of the roughly 65. Rising age went with increasing CD8+ clonality in rheumatoid arthritis patients; healthy controls showed no such increase.

Assay used: immunoSEQ multiplex PCR; TCRdb lists only in-frame clones, some missing. The sample has about 18,000 clones; around 67% are singletons. The CDR3 length is 14 residues. Trimming left V 0 bases short and J 3 bases short, with 8 bases between. Germline CDR1 is WNHNN and CDR2 is SYGVQD (reference sequence). Comment on this clone: Its antigen is unknown.

The V and J genes are TRBV10-1 and TRBJ1-1; D is unresolved. Sequences were obtained from CD8+ T cells sorted from blood. This clonotype originated in a woman in her sixties or seventies in good health. The CDR3 here is CASSESSADTEAFF. The CDR3, as DNA: TGCGCCAGCAGTGAGTCCAGCGCGGACACTGAAGCTTTCTTT.